What follows are 29 T cell receptor beta chains derived from one specimen sequenced in a study of long-term antiretroviral therapy in people with HIV. With survey level as its setting, the immunoSEQ assay was v3.0. Clones were sequenced by immunoSEQ multiplex PCR, and TCRdb holds only the in-frame ones, with some missing. This sample has approximately 35,000 clones, with 94% found just once. Sequencing used unsorted PBMCs, obtained around 5 years after starting antiretroviral therapy. All receptors derive from a woman in her forties or fifties with HIV.

The V call is TRBV25-1, the J call TRBJ2-7, with D perhaps matching TRBD1 or TRBD2 (5 bases each). Trimming removed 5 bases from V and 0 bases from J, with 17 bases in between. CDR3 length: 16 amino acids. The germline CDR1 and CDR2 sequences are MGHDK and SYGVNS. The CDR3 DNA reads as TGTGCCAGCAGTCCCGGGGCCTCATCGGGCTCCTACGAGCAGTACTTC. Its protein product is CASSPGASSGSYEQYF.

The rearrangement joins TRBV4-3 to TRBJ2-2; D gene uncertain. This CDR3 region has 13 residues. V was shortened by 4 bases and J by 4 bases, with 7 bases between the two germline ends. The V gene's germline CDR1 is LGHNA and CDR2 YSLEER. CDR3 in amino acids: CASSPGVTGELFF. CDR3 sequence (DNA): TGCGCCAGCAGCCCCGGAGTCACCGGGGAGCTGTTTTTT.

This clone was seen just once. This chain connects TRBV15 to TRBJ2-7; 8 bases align to TRBD1. CDR3 size: 15 residues. The ends lost 0 bases at V and 6 bases at J; junction bases unmatched: 7. Germline CDR1 reads LNHNV; CDR2 reads YYDKDF (reference sequence). Here the CDR3 DNA reads TGTGCCACCAGCAGAGATTCCACAGGGGGTCGCGAGCAGTACTTC. It is translated as CATSRDSTGGREQYF.

V gene TRBV6-1 combines with J gene TRBJ2-3; D might be TRBD2 (6 bases). V was trimmed by 6 bases and J by 7 bases, leaving 20 bases between them. This CDR3 has 15 amino acids. In germline, CDR1 is MNHNS, CDR2 SASEGT. The CDR3 reads CASSPGGLPDYTQYF. DNA of the CDR3: TGTGCCAGCAGCCCCGGGGGTCTACCTGACTATACGCAGTATTTT.

The DNA of the CDR3 is TGTGCCAGTAGTATTTTAACAGGGGAAAGCTATGGCTACACCTTC. Protein: CASSILTGESYGYTF. The rearrangement uses TRBV19 and TRBJ1-2; 7 bases are shared with TRBD1. The CDR3 consists of 15 residues. Germline trimming cut 3 bases from V and 4 bases from J; bases unmatched to any gene: 8. Germline V gene data show CDR1 as LNHDA and CDR2 as SQIVND (reference sequence). The whole variable domain, remainder taken from reference TRBV19 and TRBJ1-2, is DGGITQSPKYLFRKEGQNVTLSCEQNLNHDAMYWYRQDPGQGLRLIYYSQIVNDFQKGDIAEGYSVSREKKESFPLTVTSAQKNPTAFYLCASSILTGESYGYTFGSGTRLTVV.

The chain links TRBV6-5 to TRBJ1-2; 7 bases map to TRBD1. This CDR3 has 13 residues. Germline CDR1 MNHEY, CDR2 SVGAGI. V was pared by 2 bases and J by 5 bases, with 2 bases of the junction left unmatched. The CDR3 DNA is TGTGCCAGCAGTTACACAGGGGATTATGGCTACACCTTC. Translation gives CASSYTGDYGYTF.

This rearrangement joins TRBV5-6 to TRBJ1-2; D might be TRBD1 (5 bases). The V gene lost 3 bases and the J gene lost 4 bases, with 7 bases spanning the gap. CDR3 size: 12 residues. The V gene's germline CDR1 is SGHDT and CDR2 YYEEEE. In DNA, the CDR3 is TGTGCCAGCAGCTCTGACAGCTATGGCTACACCTTC. Amino acids: CASSSDSYGYTF.

The chain carries TRBV5-1 and TRBJ2-7; 9 bases align to TRBD1. J lost 6 bases, V lost 9 bases, and 10 bases had no gene match. There are 13 residues in the CDR3. Germline V gives CDR1 SGHRS, CDR2 YFSETQ. The CDR3 region has the DNA TGCGCCACGGCGAGGACAGGGGTGCCCGAGCAGTACTTC. This sequence encodes CATARTGVPEQYF.

The V gene is TRBV7-9, the J gene TRBJ2-7, with D perhaps matching TRBD1 (5 bases). Deletions cut 1 base from V and 6 bases from J, with 16 bases between. The germline V gene encodes CDR1 SEHNR and CDR2 FQNEAQ (reference sequence). There are 15 residues in the CDR3. DNA for the CDR3: TGTGCCAGCAGCTTAGATCAGGGCCCTAAGACCGAGCAGTACTTC. It yields the protein CASSLDQGPKTEQYF.

V usage is TRBV11-2 and J usage is TRBJ2-7; a possible D gene is TRBD2 (5 bases). Trimming removed 5 bases from V and 6 bases from J, with 17 bases in between. Germline V gene sequence: CDR1 SGHAT, CDR2 FQNNGV. CDR3 length: 14 amino acids. CDR3 nucleotides: TGTGCCAGCAGCGCCCTACGGGGTCGGGGCGAGCAGTACTTC. Residues: CASSALRGRGEQYF.

This clone occurred once. The chain has TRBV6-6 and TRBJ2-2, with TRBD1 identical over 8 bases. The junction had 8 bases not matched to a gene; V was cut back by 7 bases and J by 4 bases. Germline CDR1 reads MNHNY; CDR2 reads SVGAGI (reference sequence). This CDR3 region has 15 residues. CDR3 in amino acids: CASTIQGATTGELFF. CDR3 DNA: TGTGCCAGCACAATCCAGGGGGCGACCACCGGGGAGCTGTTTTTT.

CDR3: CASSPRRSGMNTEAFF. CDR3 nucleotide sequence: TGTGCCAGCTCACCACGGAGGTCGGGGATGAACACTGAAGCTTTCTTT. V and J are TRBV18 and TRBJ1-1; the D is unclear. Germline V lookup: CDR1 KGHSH, CDR2 LQKENI. The CDR3 is 16 amino acids. V was trimmed by 1 base and J by 0 bases, leaving 12 bases between them.

The chain couples TRBV5-5 to TRBJ2-7; D gene uncertain. V gave up 4 bases and J gave up 2 bases, with 10 bases separating them. Germline CDR1 is SGHKS and CDR2 is YYEKEE (reference sequence). The CDR3 length is 13 residues. The CDR3 DNA reads as TGTGCCAGCAGCCCGGGCTCTACCTACGAGCAGTACTTC. Translating gives CASSPGSTYEQYF.

This chain connects TRBV6-4 to TRBJ2-7; a possible D gene is TRBD2 (5 bases). CDR3 size: 15 residues. The V end was cut by 3 bases, the J end by 5 bases, with 17 bases between. Per the germline V gene, CDR1 is MRHNA and CDR2 is SNTAGT. The CDR3 is CASSEVPVEVHEQYF. CDR3 nucleotide sequence: TGTGCCAGCAGTGAAGTTCCGGTGGAGGTCCACGAGCAGTACTTC.

This rearrangement joins TRBV9 to TRBJ1-3; D uncertain. CDR3 length: 13 residues. Trimming removed 4 bases from V and 6 bases from J, with 11 bases in between. Germline loops: CDR1 SGDLS, CDR2 YYNGEE. This chain's CDR3 is CASSLTELNTIYF. DNA of the CDR3: TGTGCCAGCAGCCTTACTGAGTTAAACACCATATATTTT.

This chain connects TRBV29-1 to TRBJ2-2; 14 nucleotides line up with TRBD2. Losses at the gene ends were 4 bases for V and 5 bases for J; bases not matched to a gene: 0. CDR1 SQVTM and CDR2 ANQGSEA come from the germline V gene. The CDR3 consists of 14 residues. The CDR3 is CSVGTSGGTGELFF. The CDR3 bases are TGCAGCGTTGGGACTAGCGGGGGGACCGGGGAGCTGTTTTTT.

The chain carries TRBV7-2 and TRBJ2-5; D gene uncertain. The CDR3 runs 16 residues. Looked up from germline, CDR1 is SGHTA and CDR2 is FQGNSA. The V and J ends lost 0 bases and 2 bases respectively, with 13 bases between them. CDR3 residues: CASSLAPTRTQETQYF. The DNA for the CDR3 is TGTGCCAGCAGCTTAGCCCCGACACGTACACAAGAGACCCAGTACTTC.

The chain has TRBV4-3 and TRBJ1-5; D is undetermined. The CDR3 is made up of 14 amino acids. CDR1 is LGHNA and CDR2 is YSLEER in the germline V gene. V lost 0 bases and J lost 4, with 7 bases in between. CDR3 nucleotides: TGCGCCAGCAGCCAAGATGGCACAAATCAGCCCCAGCATTTT. This sequence encodes CASSQDGTNQPQHF.

DNA for the CDR3: TGTGCCAGCAGCGGGACGGATCTCACTGAAGCTTTCTTT. Translation gives CASSGTDLTEAFF. The chain links TRBV11-2 to TRBJ1-1, with D perhaps TRBD1 (5 bases). The CDR3 sequence is 13 residues long. Germline CDR1 and CDR2: SGHAT and FQNNGV. Trimming removed 5 bases at V and 4 bases at J, with 11 bases between.

The chain is built from TRBV6-6 and TRBJ2-7; 9 bases are a match to TRBD1. Germline loops: CDR1 MNHNY, CDR2 SVGAGI (reference sequence). The J segment lost 5 bases and the V segment lost 5 bases, leaving 7 bases of the junction unmatched. The CDR3 is made up of 14 amino acids. The CDR3 region is CASSPRDRDHEQYF. CDR3 nucleotides: TGTGCCAGCAGTCCCCGGGACAGGGACCACGAGCAGTACTTC.

The rearrangement links TRBV5-1 to TRBJ2-7; 7 bases line up with TRBD1. V gave up 7 bases and J gave up 3 bases; unmatched junction bases: 13. There are 15 residues in the CDR3. Looked up from germline, CDR1 is SGHRS and CDR2 is YFSETQ. CDR3 DNA: TGCGCCAGCCGCAGACAGGGATCTACAGGCTACGAGCAGTACTTC. Its translation: CASRRQGSTGYEQYF. Full variable domain (remainder filled in from reference TRBV5-1 and TRBJ2-7): KAGVTQTPRYLIKTRGQQVTLSCSPISGHRSVSWYQQTPGQGLQFLFEYFSETQRNKGNFPGRFSGRQFSNSRSEMNVSTLELGDSALYLCASRRQGSTGYEQYFGPGTRLTVT.

This sequence joins TRBV5-6 and TRBJ1-4; 7 nucleotides align to TRBD1. Germline CDR1 and CDR2: SGHDT and YYEEEE. The V gene end was trimmed by 2 bases and the J gene end by 4 bases; junction bases not matched to a gene: 5. This CDR3 has 15 amino acids. The chain's CDR3 is CASSFGTGVNEKLFF. CDR3 sequence (DNA): TGTGCCAGCAGCTTCGGTACAGGGGTTAATGAAAAACTGTTTTTT.

V gene TRBV7-9 combines with J gene TRBJ2-2, with 7 bases fitting TRBD1. CDR1 is SEHNR and CDR2 is FQNEAQ in the germline V gene (reference sequence). V shed 2 bases and J 2 bases; nucleotides not matched to a gene: 5. The CDR3 sequence is 16 residues long. This CDR3 reads CASSLKQGSNTGELFF. For the CDR3, the DNA is TGTGCCAGCAGCTTAAAACAGGGGTCCAACACCGGGGAGCTGTTTTTT.

The J gene is TRBJ2-1, the V gene TRBV29-1; TRBD1 matches 10 bases. V trimming: 3 bases; J trimming: 4 bases; junction bases outside the gene matches: 6. The germline V gene encodes CDR1 SQVTM and CDR2 ANQGSEA. CDR3 length: 15 amino acids. CDR3 nucleotide sequence: TGCAGCGTTGAGGAGCCGGGACAGGGGTACAATGAGCAGTTCTTC. Translation gives CSVEEPGQGYNEQFF.

As concerns this clone: A read error may produce the germline difference seen at one junction end. This chain links TRBV7-2 with TRBJ2-7; D is uncertain. This CDR3 comprises 13 residues. Per the germline V gene, CDR1 is SGHTA and CDR2 is FQGNSA. The CDR3 protein is CASSLGPGTVQYF. The CDR3 nucleotides are TGTGCCAGCAGTTTAGGGCCGGGTACCGTGCAGTACTTC.

The chain carries TRBV4-3 and TRBJ2-5; maybe TRBD1 (5 bases). The ends were cut back, 1 base at V and 5 bases at J, with 8 bases in the middle. Germline V CDR1 and CDR2: LGHNA, YSLEER. The CDR3 runs to 13 residues. The CDR3 sequence is CASSQVGRETQYF. In DNA form, the CDR3 reads TGCGCCAGCAGCCAAGTGGGGCGGGAGACCCAGTACTTC.

The rearrangement joins TRBV5-1 to TRBJ2-7, with TRBD1 matching over 10 bases. J lost 3 bases, V lost 0 bases, and 0 bases had no gene match. Per germline, CDR1 SGHRS and CDR2 YFSETQ. This CDR3 spans 14 amino acids. This CDR3 reads CASSLGTGGYEQYF. CDR3 bases: TGCGCCAGCAGCTTGGGGACAGGGGGCTACGAGCAGTACTTC. Together with reference TRBV5-1 and TRBJ2-7, the CDR3 gives the full variable domain: KAGVTQTPRYLIKTRGQQVTLSCSPISGHRSVSWYQQTPGQGLQFLFEYFSETQRNKGNFPGRFSGRQFSNSRSEMNVSTLELGDSALYLCASSLGTGGYEQYFGPGTRLTVT.

The chain joins TRBV6-6 to TRBJ1-2, with 7 bases that match TRBD1. The CDR3 is 15 residues long. V gave up 5 bases and J gave up 6 bases; unmatched junction bases: 12. Germline CDR1 is MNHNY and CDR2 is SVGAGI (reference sequence). The CDR3 loop is CASSRGTDIANGYTF. The CDR3 DNA reads TGTGCCAGCAGTCGAGGGACAGACATCGCCAATGGCTACACCTTC.

The J gene is TRBJ2-4, the V gene TRBV29-1; perhaps TRBD2 as D (6 bases). Trimming took off 4 bases at V and 6 bases at J, with 28 bases between the two ends. Germline CDR1 reads SQVTM; CDR2 reads ANQGSEA. This CDR3 is built from 18 residues. CDR3 bases: TGCAGCGTTGCGGATCGGGGTGGGACTGTCTTGGGGAGAAACATTCAGTACTTC. Amino acid sequence: CSVADRGGTVLGRNIQYF.